This TCR beta chain was profiled in a study of cytomegalovirus exposure and HLA in healthy donors. Study as a whole: Within an early data release were approximately 85 million unique TCRs drawn from HLA-typed donors. Of around 400 genotyped donors, roughly 80% grouped in the Caucasian-associated ancestry cluster.

The PCR had 60 Vbeta and 13 Jbeta primers. TCRdb's table, derived via immunoSEQ multiplex PCR, lists solely in-frame clones and lacks some. The table includes some 200,000 clones, more than 75% detected once. Study conclusions and caveats: Investigators reported approximately 150 TCR beta chains as tied to cytomegalovirus. Within a later analysis, the majority of CMV-associated TCR beta chains appeared HLA-restricted.

The CDR3 has 11 amino acids. V shed 1 base and J shed 11 bases, with 8 bases lying between them. Germline loops: CDR1 LGHNA, CDR2 YNFKEQ. A remark on this clone: Its antigen is still unknown.

Sequenced: PBMCs. The sequence derives from a woman in her late teens or twenties in good health and CMV-seronegative. The V and J genes are TRBV4-2 and TRBJ2-5; unclear D gene. The CDR3 DNA reads as TGTGCCAGCAGCCAAGGACCGGAGCAGTACTTC. This codes for CASSQGPEQYF.